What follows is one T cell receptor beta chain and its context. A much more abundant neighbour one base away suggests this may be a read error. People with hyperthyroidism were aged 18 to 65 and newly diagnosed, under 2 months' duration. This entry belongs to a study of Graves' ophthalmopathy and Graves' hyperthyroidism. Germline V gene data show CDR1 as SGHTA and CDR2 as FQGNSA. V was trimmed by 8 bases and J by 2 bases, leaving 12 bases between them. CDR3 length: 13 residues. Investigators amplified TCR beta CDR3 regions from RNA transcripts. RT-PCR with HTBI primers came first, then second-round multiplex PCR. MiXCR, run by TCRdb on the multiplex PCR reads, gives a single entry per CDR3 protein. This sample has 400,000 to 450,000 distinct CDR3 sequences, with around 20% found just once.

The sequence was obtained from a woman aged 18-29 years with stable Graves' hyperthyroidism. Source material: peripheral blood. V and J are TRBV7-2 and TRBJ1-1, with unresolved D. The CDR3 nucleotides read TGTGCCAGCGGCCTTGGATTCAACACTGAAGCTTTCTTT. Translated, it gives CASGLGFNTEAFF. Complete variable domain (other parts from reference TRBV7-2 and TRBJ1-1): GAGVSQSPSNKVTEKGKDVELRCDPISGHTALYWYRQSLGQGLEFLIYFQGNSAPDKSGLPSDRFSAERTGGSVSTLTIQRTQQEDSAVYLCASGLGFNTEAFFGQGTRLTVV.